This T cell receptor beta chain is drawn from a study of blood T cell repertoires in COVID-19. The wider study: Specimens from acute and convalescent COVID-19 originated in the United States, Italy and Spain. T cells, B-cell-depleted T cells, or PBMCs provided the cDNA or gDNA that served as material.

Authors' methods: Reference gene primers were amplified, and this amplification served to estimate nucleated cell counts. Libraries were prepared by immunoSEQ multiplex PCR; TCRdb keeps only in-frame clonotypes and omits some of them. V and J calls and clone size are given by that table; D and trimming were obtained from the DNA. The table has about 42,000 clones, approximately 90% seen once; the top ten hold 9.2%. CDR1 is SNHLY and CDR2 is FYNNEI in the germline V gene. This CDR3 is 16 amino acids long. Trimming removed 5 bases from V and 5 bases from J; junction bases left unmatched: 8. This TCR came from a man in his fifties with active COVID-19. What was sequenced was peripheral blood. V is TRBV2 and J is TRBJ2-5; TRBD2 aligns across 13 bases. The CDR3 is CASSPRTSGRGETQYF. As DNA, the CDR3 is TGTGCCAGCAGTCCCCGAACTAGCGGGAGGGGGGAGACCCAGTACTTC.